The 26 T cell receptor beta chains below come from one sample, sequenced in a study of T cells in Graves' hyperthyroidism and ophthalmopathy. There were TCR beta CDR3 regions amplified from RNA transcripts. Researchers ran a first-round RT-PCR on the TCR CDR3 using the HTBI primer set. Via MiXCR, TCRdb re-called the multiplex PCR reads, giving one row per CDR3 protein. The sample has 560,000 or so distinct CDR3 sequences, 15% to 20% seen once; the top ten hold over 45%. The specimen sequenced was blood. The receptors shown here come from a man aged 35 to 55 with Graves' ophthalmopathy.

This sequence joins TRBV11-3 and TRBJ2-3; 9 bases map to TRBD2. Trimming cost V 11 bases and J 3 bases; bases outside gene matches: 6. CDR1 and CDR2 (germline): SGHNT, YENEEA. The CDR3 has 13 amino acids. In DNA, the CDR3 is TGTGCCGGAGCGGGAGGAATAACAGATACGCAGTATTTT. Its protein is CAGAGGITDTQYF.

The chain is built from TRBV3-1 and TRBJ2-2, with 12 positions matching TRBD1. Unmatched junction bases numbered 3, after V lost 4 bases and J lost 6 bases. From germline, CDR1 is LGHDT and CDR2 YNNKEL (reference sequence). This CDR3 has 15 amino acids. As DNA, the CDR3 is TGTGCCAGCAGCCGGGACAGGGGGCTCTCCGGGGAGCTGTTTTTT. Translation gives CASSRDRGLSGELFF.

This clonotype appeared a few times. The chain links TRBV3-1 to TRBJ1-5; tentatively, D is TRBD1 (5 bases). The CDR3 totals 15 residues. CDR1 and CDR2 (germline): LGHDT, YNNKEL (reference sequence). The V gene lost 1 base and the J gene lost 6 bases, with 13 bases spanning the gap. The CDR3, as DNA: TGTGCCAGCAGCCAAGGAGGGGTGGGGGGTCAGCCCCAGCATTTT. Protein product: CASSQGGVGGQPQHF.

In its sample, this clonotype was seen a few times. J is TRBJ2-5 and V is TRBV2; D possibly uses TRBD1 or TRBD2 (5 bases each). The germline V gene encodes CDR1 SNHLY and CDR2 FYNNEI. Deletions cut 6 bases from V and 5 bases from J, with 10 bases between. The CDR3 has 12 amino acids. The CDR3 bases are TGTGCCAGCAGAGGGGACCTGGAGACCCAGTACTTC. It yields the protein CASRGDLETQYF.

The chain recombines TRBV29-1 with TRBJ2-3; D may be TRBD1 (6 bases). V lost 6 bases and J lost 1, with 17 bases in between. The CDR3 runs 15 residues. Germline loops: CDR1 SQVTM, CDR2 ANQGSEA. Here the CDR3 DNA reads TGCAGCGTGGCCCCTGGGGGACACCGCACAGATACGCAGTATTTT. Amino acid sequence: CSVAPGGHRTDTQYF.

The chain employs TRBV29-1 and TRBJ1-2, with D tentatively TRBD1 (6 bases). V lost 7 bases, J lost 2 bases, and 8 bases lay in between. Germline V gene lookup returns CDR1 SQVTM and CDR2 ANQGSEA. CDR3 length equals 11 residues. Written as DNA, the CDR3 is TGCAGCGACGGACAGAACTATGGCTACACCTTC. It yields the protein CSDGQNYGYTF. Full variable domain (outside the CDR3, taken from reference TRBV29-1 and TRBJ1-2): SAVISQKPSRDICQRGTSLTIQCQVDSQVTMMFWYRQQPGQSLTLIATANQGSEATYESGFVIDKFPISRPNLTFSTLTVSNMSPEDSSIYLCSDGQNYGYTFGSGTRLTVV.

This clonotype showed up many times. The V gene is TRBV30, the J gene TRBJ2-3, with D tentatively TRBD1 (5 bases). Trimming removed 3 bases at V and 2 bases at J, with 9 bases between. Germline loops: CDR1 GTSNPN, CDR2 SVGIG (reference sequence). This CDR3 region has 13 residues. The CDR3 here is CAWSRQHTDTQYF. DNA of the CDR3: TGTGCCTGGAGCAGACAGCACACAGATACGCAGTATTTT. The whole variable domain, filled in from reference TRBV30 and TRBJ2-3, reads SQTIHQWPATLVQPVGSPLSLECTVEGTSNPNLYWYRQAAGRGLQLLFYSVGIGQISSEVPQNLSASRPQDRQFILSSKKLLLSDSGFYLCAWSRQHTDTQYFGPGTRLTVL.

This clonotype was found many times. The rearrangement links TRBV28 to TRBJ2-7, with TRBD2 matching over 14 bases. The CDR3 has 17 amino acids. Losses at the gene ends were 3 bases for V and 5 bases for J; bases not matched to a gene: 9. Germline V gene data show CDR1 as MDHEN and CDR2 as SYDVKM. The CDR3 region is CASSFSRTSGRYHEQYF. The CDR3 nucleotides are TGTGCCAGCAGTTTCAGTCGGACTAGCGGGAGGTACCACGAGCAGTACTTC. Full variable domain (missing parts from reference TRBV28 and TRBJ2-7): DVKVTQSSRYLVKRTGEKVFLECVQDMDHENMFWYRQDPGLGLRLIYFSYDVKMKEKGDIPEGYSVSREKKERFSLILESASTNQTSMYLCASSFSRTSGRYHEQYFGPGTRLTVT.

To note about this clonotype: A read error may be the cause here, since a much bigger clone is one base away. The chain is built from TRBV5-1 and TRBJ1-1, with D unclear. Germline lookup yields CDR1 SGHRS and CDR2 YFSETQ. This CDR3 has 15 residues. DNA of the CDR3: TGCGCCGGCAGCTTGGGTACGGTGGGGAACACTGAAGCTTTCTTT. Its protein is CAGSLGTVGNTEAFF.

A note on this clonotype: A much more abundant neighbour one base away suggests this may be a read error. CDR3 sequence (DNA): TGTGCCAGCAGTGAAGCGGCCTTAGCGGCACGCTACAATGAGCAGTTCTTC. Encoded protein: CASSEAALAARYNEQFF. The genes are TRBV6-1 and TRBJ2-1, with a tentative D call TRBD2 (6 bases). The CDR3 contains 17 residues. With 0 bases removed from V and 3 bases from J, the gap between germline ends came to 15 bases. Per germline, CDR1 MNHNS and CDR2 SASEGT.

This clonotype has more than one count but fewer than ten. The CDR3 bases are TGTGCCAGCAGTCAGTCCCATTCGGGGGGGCCAGACGGGGAGCTGTTTTTT. Translation gives CASSQSHSGGPDGELFF. The chain joins TRBV2 to TRBJ2-2; the match to TRBD2 covers 8 bases. CDR1 and CDR2 (germline): SNHLY, FYNNEI. The CDR3 sequence is 17 residues long. Trimming cost V 5 bases and J 7 bases; bases outside gene matches: 15.

This clonotype was recorded many times. This sequence joins TRBV6-5 and TRBJ2-7; 9 bases match TRBD2. The CDR3 covers 14 residues. J gave up 5 bases and V 2 bases, and 4 bases lay outside the gene matches. Germline CDR1 is MNHEY and CDR2 is SVGAGI. The CDR3 DNA reads as TGTGCCAGCAGTTACGATCCTAGCGGGAACGAGCAGTACTTC. Translated, it gives CASSYDPSGNEQYF.

The V call is TRBV30, the J call TRBJ2-5, with 8 bases that match TRBD2. With V trimmed by 7 bases and J by 5 bases, 9 bases remained unmatched. Germline V gene sequence: CDR1 GTSNPN, CDR2 SVGIG (reference sequence). The length of the CDR3 is 13 residues. DNA of the CDR3: TGTGCCTCGCAGCGGGAGCTCCGGGAGACCCAGTACTTC. This sequence encodes CASQRELRETQYF.

The V gene is TRBV12-3 or TRBV12-4, the J gene TRBJ2-1; D is possibly TRBD2 (6 bases). Between the trimmed V and J ends, which lost 6 bases and 5 bases, there was a span of 17 bases. The CDR3 extends over 15 amino acids. CDR3 sequence (DNA): TGTGCCAGCAGACCCCTGGGACCGGGGGACAATGAGCAGTTCTTC. Translating gives CASRPLGPGDNEQFF.

This clonotype was counted ten times or more. As DNA, the CDR3 is TGCAGTGCCACACCAGCACCTAGCGGAAGGAGCTCCTACAATGAGCAGTTCTTC. Protein sequence: CSATPAPSGRSSYNEQFF. This rearrangement joins TRBV20-1 to TRBJ2-1; 7 nucleotides match TRBD2. This CDR3 contains 18 residues. CDR1 is DFQATT, CDR2 SNEGSKA, per germline (reference sequence). The J segment lost 0 bases and the V segment lost 6 bases, leaving 17 bases of the junction unmatched.

The rearrangement links TRBV6-2 or TRBV6-3 to TRBJ1-1; 7 bases agree with TRBD1. V shed 6 bases, J shed 0 bases, and the junction held 4 bases outside the gene matches. Per the germline V gene, CDR1 is MNHEY and CDR2 is SVGEGT. This CDR3 region has 14 residues. This chain's CDR3 is CASRAGQLNTEAFF. The CDR3 bases are TGTGCCAGCAGAGCGGGACAGCTGAACACTGAAGCTTTCTTT.

The chain links TRBV9 to TRBJ2-1, with 9 bases that match TRBD1. This CDR3 is 18 amino acids long. Germline V gene sequence: CDR1 SGDLS, CDR2 YYNGEE. J lost 5 bases, V lost 0 bases, and 12 bases had no gene match. CDR3 loop: CASSVALAGTGRNNEQFF. In DNA form, the CDR3 reads TGTGCCAGCAGCGTAGCCTTAGCCGGGACAGGGAGAAACAATGAGCAGTTCTTC.

The CDR3: CASSYSGRLPMNTEAFF. CDR3 in DNA: TGTGCCAGCAGTTACTCCGGCAGGCTTCCCATGAACACTGAAGCTTTCTTT. The chain is built from TRBV6-5 and TRBJ1-1; no definite D call. The V gene's germline CDR1 is MNHEY and CDR2 SVGAGI. Trimming removed 0 bases from V and 0 bases from J, with 14 bases in between. CDR3 length: 17 residues.

In this sample, this clonotype turned up a few times. This sequence joins TRBV7-8 and TRBJ2-2, with 7 positions matching TRBD1. The germline CDR1 and CDR2 sequences are SGHVS and FQNEAQ. V gave up 2 bases and J gave up 6 bases; unmatched junction bases: 3. The length of the CDR3 is 14 residues. Written as DNA, the CDR3 is TGTGCCAGCAGCTTAAAGGGGGCTGCCGGGGAGCTGTTTTTT. Protein product: CASSLKGAAGELFF.

The chain combines TRBV12-3 or TRBV12-4 with TRBJ2-6, with TRBD2 identical over 8 bases. The CDR3 covers 17 residues. The ends lost 3 bases at V and 3 bases at J; junction bases unmatched: 7. The CDR3 loop reads CASSFFSGGIGANVLTF. In DNA form, the CDR3 reads TGTGCCAGCAGTTTTTTTTCGGGGGGGATTGGGGCCAACGTCCTGACTTTC.

This clonotype was recorded at least ten times. The CDR3, as DNA: TGTGCCAGCAGTTTACAGGAGTTCACTGAAGCTTTCTTT. Its protein product is CASSLQEFTEAFF. The chain recombines TRBV7-6 with TRBJ1-1; tentative D call: TRBD1 (5 bases). The CDR3 loop spans 13 amino acids. Germline V CDR1 and CDR2: SGHVS, FNYEAQ. Trimming shortened V by 6 bases and J by 4 bases, and 12 bases separated the two germline ends.

There are many counts of this clonotype. This chain joins TRBV18 and TRBJ1-1, with D unclear. The CDR3 has 13 residues. Trimming shortened V by 3 bases and J by 1 base, and 6 bases separated the two germline ends. Germline V gene lookup returns CDR1 KGHSH and CDR2 LQKENI. CDR3 nucleotide sequence: TGTGCCAGCTCACCCTCAGCGAACACTGAAGCTTTCTTT. Amino acid sequence: CASSPSANTEAFF. Full variable domain (rest looked up from reference TRBV18 and TRBJ1-1): NAGVMQNPRHLVRRRGQEARLRCSPMKGHSHVYWYRQLPEEGLKFMVYLQKENIIDESGMPKERFSAEFPKEGPSILRIQQVVRGDSAAYFCASSPSANTEAFFGQGTRLTVV.

This clonotype was detected ten times or more. The chain couples TRBV12-3 or TRBV12-4 to TRBJ2-7; the match to TRBD2 covers 9 bases. The J segment lost 6 bases and the V segment lost 6 bases, leaving 12 bases of the junction unmatched. The CDR3 length is 15 residues. CDR3 loop: CASSPGAGGLREQYF. The CDR3 bases are TGTGCCAGCAGCCCTGGAGCGGGGGGCCTACGCGAGCAGTACTTC.

V and J are TRBV7-9 and TRBJ2-7; a possible D gene is TRBD1 (6 bases). The CDR3 runs to 14 residues. CDR1 is SEHNR, CDR2 FQNEAQ, per germline (reference sequence). Trimming took 2 bases from V and 1 from J, leaving 9 bases between them. The DNA for the CDR3 is TGTGCCAGCAGCTTAAACAGGGAGTCCTACGAGCAGTACTTC. This encodes CASSLNRESYEQYF.

This clonotype came up a few times. J is TRBJ2-5 and V is TRBV20-1; D is ambiguous. Germline V lookup: CDR1 DFQATT, CDR2 SNEGSKA (reference sequence). This CDR3 comprises 13 residues. Trimming cost V 1 base and J 2 bases, with 8 bases left between them. CDR3 sequence: CSARGSWQETQYF. The CDR3 region has the DNA TGCAGTGCTAGAGGGTCTTGGCAAGAGACCCAGTACTTC.

This rearrangement joins TRBV12-3 or TRBV12-4 to TRBJ1-2; no reliable D call. V was clipped by 6 bases and J by 2 bases, with 10 bases between them. This CDR3 spans 13 amino acids. CDR3 protein: CASSRSGNYGYTF. CDR3 in DNA: TGTGCCAGCAGCCGAAGTGGGAACTATGGCTACACCTTC.